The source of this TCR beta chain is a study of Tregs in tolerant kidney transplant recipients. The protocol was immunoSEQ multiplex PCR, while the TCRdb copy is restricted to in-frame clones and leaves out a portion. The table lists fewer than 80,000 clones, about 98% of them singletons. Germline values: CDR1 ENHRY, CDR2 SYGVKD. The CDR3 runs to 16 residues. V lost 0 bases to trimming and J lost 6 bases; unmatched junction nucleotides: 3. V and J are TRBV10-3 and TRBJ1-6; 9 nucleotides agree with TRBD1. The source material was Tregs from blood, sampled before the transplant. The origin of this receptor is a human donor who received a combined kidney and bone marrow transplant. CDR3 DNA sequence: TGTGCCATCAGTGAGTCCATGGGACAGGGTAATTCACCCCTCCACTTT. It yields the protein CAISESMGQGNSPLHF.